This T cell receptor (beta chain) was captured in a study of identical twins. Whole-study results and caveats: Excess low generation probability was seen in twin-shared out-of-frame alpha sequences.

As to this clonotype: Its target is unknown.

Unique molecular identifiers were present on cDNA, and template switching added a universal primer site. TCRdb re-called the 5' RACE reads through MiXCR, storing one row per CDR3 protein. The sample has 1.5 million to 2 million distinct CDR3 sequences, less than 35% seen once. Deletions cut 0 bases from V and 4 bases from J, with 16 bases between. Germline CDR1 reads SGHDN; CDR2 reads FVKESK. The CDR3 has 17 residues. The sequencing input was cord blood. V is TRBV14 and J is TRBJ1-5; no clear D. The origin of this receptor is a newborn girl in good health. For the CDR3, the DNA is TGTGCCAGCAGCCAAGAAAGTCTCGGCAGTTTGAATCAGCCCCAGCATTTT. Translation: CASSQESLGSLNQPQHF.